The TCR beta chain under discussion was sequenced for a study of T cells in tuberculosis. On the study more broadly: In South Africa, adults with active tuberculosis were compared with IGRA-negative and latently infected IGRA-positive adolescents.

Germline values: CDR1 SGHTA, CDR2 FQGNSA. Losses at the gene ends were 1 base for V and 5 bases for J; bases not matched to a gene: 9. The CDR3 extends over 16 amino acids. Regarding this clone: Its specificity is unknown.

Profiled with immunoSEQ multiplex PCR; TCRdb holds only in-frame clones, not every one. The sample consists of some 30,000 clones, around 88% of them appearing once. Time point: new active TB diagnosis, blood taken before or within 7 days of starting treatment. Each donor contributed about 100,000 T cells on average, unsorted. Study observations and caveats: Active tuberculosis patients had shorter CDR3-alpha; the beta difference was nonsignificant. Smaller distances to GMM-specific TCRs suggested their expansion in active tuberculosis.

This TCR came from an adult with tuberculosis. V gene TRBV7-2 combines with J gene TRBJ2-5; 8 bases match TRBD2. The material was PBMCs, obtained at tuberculosis diagnosis. This CDR3 reads CASSLVGSGGWETQYF. The DNA for the CDR3 is TGTGCCAGCAGCTTAGTAGGAAGCGGGGGCTGGGAGACCCAGTACTTC.